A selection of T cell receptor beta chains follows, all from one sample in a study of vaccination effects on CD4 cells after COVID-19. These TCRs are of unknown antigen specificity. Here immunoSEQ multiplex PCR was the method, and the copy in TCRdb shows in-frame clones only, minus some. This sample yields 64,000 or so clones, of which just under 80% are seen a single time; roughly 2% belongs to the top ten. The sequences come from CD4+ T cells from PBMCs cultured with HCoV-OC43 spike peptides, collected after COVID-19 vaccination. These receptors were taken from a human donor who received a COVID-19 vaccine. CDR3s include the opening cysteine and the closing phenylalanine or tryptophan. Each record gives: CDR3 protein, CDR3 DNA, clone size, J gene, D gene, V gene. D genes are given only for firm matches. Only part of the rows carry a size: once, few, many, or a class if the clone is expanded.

CASTHPGTGSYPSAKNIQYF TGTGCCAGTACCCACCCCGGTACAGGGTCCTACCCCTCAGCCAAAAACATTCAGTACTTC once TRBJ2-4 NA TRBV19
CASSPYRGQETQYF TGTGCCAGCAGCCCTTACAGGGGACAAGAGACCCAGTACTTC NA TRBJ2-5 TRBD1 TRBV6-2/TRBV6-3
CASSLDSGKLFF TGCGCCAGCAGCCTGGACAGCGGAAAACTGTTTTTT NA TRBJ1-4 NA TRBV5-1
CASTRGAGEKLFF TGTGCCAGTACGCGGGGGGCAGGGGAAAAACTGTTTTTT NA TRBJ1-4 NA TRBV19
CASSEMWGSNQPQHF TGTGCCAGCAGTGAAATGTGGGGCAGCAATCAGCCCCAGCATTTT NA TRBJ1-5 NA TRBV2
CASSLAGGNEQFF TGTGCCAGCAGCTTAGCAGGTGGCAATGAGCAGTTCTTC few TRBJ2-1 NA TRBV11-2
CASSFMGRHEQFF TGTGCCAGCAGTTTTATGGGGCGCCATGAGCAGTTCTTC NA TRBJ2-1 NA TRBV12-3/TRBV12-4
CASSLEARPNTEAFF TGTGCCAGCAGCTTAGAGGCCAGACCCAACACTGAAGCTTTCTTT NA TRBJ1-1 NA TRBV7-2
CASRSLSGPYGYTF TGTGCCAGCAGGAGTCTTAGCGGGCCCTATGGCTACACCTTC NA TRBJ1-2 NA TRBV2
CASSRVQQETQYF TGCGCCAGCAGCCGAGTACAGCAAGAGACCCAGTACTTC NA TRBJ2-5 NA TRBV4-3
CASSSSGLRETQYF TGTGCCAGTAGTTCCTCGGGCCTTCGGGAGACCCAGTACTTC few TRBJ2-5 NA TRBV19
CASSLSPIQETQYF TGTGCCAGCAGCTTATCGCCAATTCAAGAGACCCAGTACTTC NA TRBJ2-5 NA TRBV11-1
CATKRTGDQETQYF TGTGCCACAAAAAGGACAGGCGACCAAGAGACCCAGTACTTC few TRBJ2-5 TRBD1 TRBV19
CASSPDTGELFF TGTGCCAGCTCACCGGACACCGGGGAGCTGTTTTTT NA TRBJ2-2 NA TRBV18
CASSGRDRATGELFF TGTGCCAGCAGCGGCCGGGACAGGGCCACCGGGGAGCTGTTTTTT few TRBJ2-2 TRBD1 TRBV5-6
CASSPGGATVDSPLHF TGCGCCAGCAGCCCCGGGGGGGCGACGGTAGATTCACCCCTCCACTTT NA TRBJ1-6 NA TRBV5-1
CASGLGQGGNEQFF TGTGCTAGTGGTTTAGGGCAGGGGGGCAATGAGCAGTTCTTC NA TRBJ2-1 NA TRBV12-5
CASSLATGTTDTQYF TGCGCCAGCAGCTTGGCTACAGGGACCACAGATACGCAGTATTTT NA TRBJ2-3 NA TRBV5-1
CASNPTAGGGETQYF TGTGCCAGCAACCCGACAGCGGGGGGTGGTGAGACCCAGTACTTC NA TRBJ2-5 TRBD2 TRBV2
CASSLAGNTIYF TGCGCCAGCAGCTTAGCGGGAAACACCATATATTTT NA TRBJ1-3 NA TRBV5-1
CASSYIGGQPQHF TGTGCCAGCAGTTACATCGGGGGGCAGCCCCAGCATTTT few TRBJ1-5 NA TRBV6-5
CASPSDLNTEAFF TGTGCCAGTCCTAGCGATTTGAACACTGAAGCTTTCTTT NA TRBJ1-1 NA TRBV5-8
CASSPRRLSATNEKLFF TGTGCCAGCAGCCCCCGACGGTTGAGTGCAACTAATGAAAAACTGTTTTTT NA TRBJ1-4 NA TRBV27
CSATRGMDTGELFF TGCAGCGCCACGCGGGGGATGGACACCGGGGAGCTGTTTTTT NA TRBJ2-2 TRBD2 TRBV29-1
CASNGGLVNNEKLFF TGTGCCAGCAACGGGGGGCTGGTTAATAATGAAAAACTGTTTTTT NA TRBJ1-4 NA TRBV2
CASSLIPGPNEKLFF TGCGCCAGCAGCCTCATTCCGGGACCAAATGAAAAACTGTTTTTT NA TRBJ1-4 NA TRBV5-1
CASSRTGTANYGYTF TGCGCCAGCAGCAGAACCGGGACAGCTAACTATGGCTACACCTTC few TRBJ1-2 TRBD1 TRBV5-1
CASSRLATTGELFF TGTGCCAGCAGCCGACTAGCCACAACGGGGGAGCTGTTTTTT NA TRBJ2-2 TRBD2 TRBV11-3
CASSFRVNYGYTF TGTGCCAGCAGTTTCCGGGTAAACTATGGCTACACCTTC NA TRBJ1-2 NA TRBV27
CATSDRGLLGRNEQFF TGTGCCACCAGTGACCGGGGACTCCTAGGTAGGAATGAGCAGTTCTTC NA TRBJ2-1 NA TRBV24-1
CASSYLDGTGGYRQFF TGTGCCAGCAGTTACCTCGACGGGACAGGGGGCTATCGGCAGTTCTTC NA TRBJ2-1 TRBD1 TRBV6-5
CATSGYNSPLHF TGTGCTACTTCAGGGTATAATTCACCCCTCCACTTT NA TRBJ1-6 NA TRBV12-5
CASSPGTGRSTEAFF TGCGCCAGCAGCCCTGGGACAGGGAGGAGTACTGAAGCTTTCTTT NA TRBJ1-1 TRBD1 TRBV5-1
CASSLVREGQREKLFF TGTGCCAGCAGCTTAGTTCGTGAGGGGCAGCGGGAAAAACTGTTTTTT once TRBJ1-4 NA TRBV7-9
CASSLTATGGGTDTQYF TGTGCCAGCAGCTTAACTGCGACAGGGGGTGGCACAGATACGCAGTATTTT NA TRBJ2-3 TRBD1 TRBV7-3
CASSWDRDDGYTF TGTGCCAGCAGTTGGGACAGGGACGATGGCTACACCTTC NA TRBJ1-2 TRBD1 TRBV6-6
CASRVGLAGAPSSYNEQFF TGCGCCAGCAGGGTGGGACTAGCGGGGGCCCCGAGCTCCTACAATGAGCAGTTCTTC NA TRBJ2-1 TRBD2 TRBV4-1
CASSLGQNNEQFF TGTGCCAGCAGTTTAGGGCAGAACAATGAGCAGTTCTTC few TRBJ2-1 NA TRBV27
CARTDRGFADTQYF TGTGCCAGAACGGACAGGGGGTTCGCAGATACGCAGTATTTT NA TRBJ2-3 TRBD1 TRBV2
CASRSTGGRNQPQHF TGTGCCAGCAGATCCACAGGGGGCCGCAATCAGCCCCAGCATTTT NA TRBJ1-5 TRBD1 TRBV6-6
CASSPLGQAKRSSGNTIYF TGTGCCAGCAGCCCGCTCGGACAGGCCAAGAGGAGCTCTGGAAACACCATATATTTT NA TRBJ1-3 TRBD1 TRBV6-2/TRBV6-3
CASSVKIAGGPTFYEQFF TGTGCCAGCAGCGTTAAGATAGCGGGGGGGCCCACGTTCTATGAGCAGTTCTTC NA TRBJ2-1 TRBD2 TRBV7-9
CASSPDLSGNTIYF TGCGCCAGCAGCCCAGACCTAAGTGGAAACACCATATATTTT few TRBJ1-3 NA TRBV5-1
CASSQGSGDTQYF TGTGCCAGCAGCCAAGGTAGCGGAGATACGCAGTATTTT NA TRBJ2-3 NA TRBV3-1/TRBV3-2
CAISESMGSGELFF TGTGCCATCAGTGAGTCGATGGGATCCGGGGAGCTGTTTTTT NA TRBJ2-2 NA TRBV10-3
CASSLFGAGRGTGELFF TGTGCCAGCAGTTTATTCGGGGCGGGCCGTGGCACCGGGGAGCTGTTTTTT NA TRBJ2-2 NA TRBV27
CASSLAGAQGGYTF TGTGCCAGCAGCTTAGCGGGCGCCCAGGGGGGCTACACCTTC few TRBJ1-2 NA TRBV7-9
CASSLLYGYTF TGTGCCAGCAGCTTGTTGTATGGCTACACCTTC few TRBJ1-2 NA TRBV5-8
CASRTGPNTGELFF TGTGCCAGTAGGACAGGGCCGAACACCGGGGAGCTGTTTTTT NA TRBJ2-2 TRBD1 TRBV19
CASRDRDRNQPQHF TGCGCCAGCAGGGACAGGGATCGCAATCAGCCCCAGCATTTT NA TRBJ1-5 TRBD1 TRBV23-1
CASSESVKETQYF TGCGCCAGCAGTGAGTCCGTGAAGGAGACCCAGTACTTC NA TRBJ2-5 NA TRBV10-1
CASSWRDDRGMDGELFF TGCGCCAGCAGCTGGAGGGATGACAGGGGAATGGACGGGGAGCTGTTTTTT NA TRBJ2-2 TRBD1 TRBV5-1